The clone carrying this T cell receptor beta chain was picked up many times. What it recognizes is unknown. Unique molecular identifiers were affixed to single, distinct cDNA molecules. TCRdb independently ran MiXCR on the 5' RACE reads; one entry per CDR3 protein. In the table there are tens of thousands of distinct CDR3 sequences, approximately 5.9% of which are singletons. This sample stems from a study of early T cells in non-severe SARS-CoV-2 infection. Study background: The authors sequenced bulk RNA from unsorted whole blood, leaving chains unpaired.

Overall study findings and caveats: There was a bias toward anti-spike CD8 responses in VDJdb matching, which missed private and CD4 specificities.

The CDR3 runs to 15 residues. Germline CDR1 and CDR2: MNHNS and SASEGT. Trimming pared 6 bases from V and 3 bases from J, leaving 17 bases between. This chain uses TRBV6-1 with TRBJ2-5; no definite D call. The sample in question was whole blood, obtained at baseline. This clonotype was obtained from an adult who was a healthcare worker with PCR-confirmed SARS-CoV-2 infection or an uninfected control (not recorded which). This CDR3 is CASSLTRSTEETQYF. The CDR3 coding sequence is TGTGCCAGCAGCTTAACACGCTCGACCGAAGAGACCCAGTACTTC.